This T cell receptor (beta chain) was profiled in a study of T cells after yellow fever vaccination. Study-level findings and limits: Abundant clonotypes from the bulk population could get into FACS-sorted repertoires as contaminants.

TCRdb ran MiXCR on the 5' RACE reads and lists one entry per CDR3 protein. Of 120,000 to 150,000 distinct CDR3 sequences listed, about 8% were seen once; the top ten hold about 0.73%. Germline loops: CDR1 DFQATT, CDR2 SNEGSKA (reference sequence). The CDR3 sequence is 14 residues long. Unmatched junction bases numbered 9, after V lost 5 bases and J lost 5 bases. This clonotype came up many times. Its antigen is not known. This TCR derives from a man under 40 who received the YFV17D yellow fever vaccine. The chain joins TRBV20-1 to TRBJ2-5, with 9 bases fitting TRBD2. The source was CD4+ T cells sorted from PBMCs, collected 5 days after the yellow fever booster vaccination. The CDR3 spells CSAVLAGVRETQYF. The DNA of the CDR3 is TGCAGTGCTGTGTTAGCGGGAGTGCGGGAGACCCAGTACTTC.